This TCR beta chain is drawn from a study of blood T cell repertoires in COVID-19. This CDR3 region has 16 residues. In germline, CDR1 is SGHRS, CDR2 YFSETQ. Trimming removed 1 base from V and 3 bases from J; junction bases left unmatched: 3. Libraries were prepared by immunoSEQ multiplex PCR; TCRdb keeps only in-frame clonotypes and omits some of them. The data hold approximately 70,000 clones, with 75% to 95% observed a single time. J is TRBJ1-6 and V is TRBV5-1; 8 nucleotides match TRBD1. Sequencing was done on a sample of peripheral blood. The TCR originated in a woman in her sixties with active COVID-19. The DNA for the CDR3 is TGCGCCAGCAGCTTGCGACAGGGGCTCTATAATTCACCCCTCCACTTT. Protein sequence: CASSLRQGLYNSPLHF.